This TCR beta chain is from a study of blood T cell repertoires in COVID-19. This CDR3 region has 15 residues. V was pared by 3 bases and J by 5 bases, with 8 bases of the junction left unmatched. In germline, CDR1 is LNHDA, CDR2 SQIVND (reference sequence). Produced via immunoSEQ multiplex PCR; TCRdb's table is partial and in-frame only. The sample lists 90,000 or so clones, around 87% occurring once. The sample comprised peripheral blood. This clonotype was obtained from a human donor in a cohort sampled during active COVID-19. V is TRBV19 and J is TRBJ2-7; 9 bases align to TRBD2. CDR3 region: CASSIVAGEGNEQYF. Written as DNA, the CDR3 is TGTGCCAGTAGTATTGTAGCGGGAGAGGGGAACGAGCAGTACTTC.